In its sample, the clone carrying this T cell receptor (beta chain) was seen once. In the source study's methods: Reference gene primer amplification gave estimated nucleated cell counts. The assay was immunoSEQ multiplex PCR, and TCRdb's table has in-frame clones only and misses some. Clone size and V and J calls were adopted from that table, with D and trimming inferred from the DNA. The profile covers around 150,000 clones, with 65% to 85% appearing a single time and 8.6% taken by the ten largest. The data stem from a study of blood T cell repertoires in COVID-19. Study-level information: Sites across the United States, Italy and Spain contributed samples from acute and convalescent COVID-19.

The CDR3 length is 11 residues. Germline V gene sequence: CDR1 GTSNPN, CDR2 SVGIG (reference sequence). With 2 bases removed from V and 11 bases from J, the gap between germline ends came to 12 bases. The clonotype comes from a man aged 50-59 years with active or convalescent COVID-19. Sequencing was done on a sample of peripheral blood. J is TRBJ1-1 and V is TRBV30; no clear D. The CDR3 DNA sequence: TGTGCCTGGAGTTGGGCTTTAGCGGCTTTCTTT. This translates into CAWSWALAAFF.